This entry lists 27 T cell receptor beta chains sequenced from one sample in a study of T cell changes during pregnancy in multiple sclerosis. Here immunoSEQ multiplex PCR was the method, and the copy in TCRdb shows in-frame clones only, minus some. The sample gives some 27,000 clones, roughly 89% of which show up once; 0.8% is in the top ten. The sequenced sample was CD4+ T cells from peripheral blood mononuclear cells, obtained in the second trimester of pregnancy. These receptors originate from a female donor with multiple sclerosis, enrolled in a pregnancy study.

This chain uses TRBV7-2 with TRBJ2-5; D is unclear. The CDR3 contains 13 residues. In germline, CDR1 is SGHTA, CDR2 FQGNSA. The V and J ends lost 0 bases and 5 bases respectively, with 7 bases between them. CDR3 DNA: TGTGCCAGCAGCTTAGCCAGTTGGGAGACCCAGTACTTC. This gives the protein CASSLASWETQYF. The complete variable domain, with remaining parts taken from reference TRBV7-2 and TRBJ2-5, reads GAGVSQSPSNKVTEKGKDVELRCDPISGHTALYWYRQSLGQGLEFLIYFQGNSAPDKSGLPSDRFSAERTGGSVSTLTIQRTQQEDSAVYLCASSLASWETQYFGPGTRLLVL.

This chain links TRBV5-1 with TRBJ1-2, with 7 bases fitting TRBD1. The CDR3 totals 15 residues. Looked up from germline, CDR1 is SGHRS and CDR2 is YFSETQ. J gave up 1 base and V 4 bases, and 7 bases lay outside the gene matches. CDR3 bases: TGCGCCAGCAGCGTGGGGGACAGATATAACTATGGCTACACCTTC. Translation: CASSVGDRYNYGYTF.

V usage is TRBV6-1 and J usage is TRBJ1-5; 8 bases fit TRBD1. After removal of 7 bases from V and 9 bases from J, the junction contained 14 bases not matched to a gene. The length of the CDR3 is 15 residues. Germline V lookup: CDR1 MNHNS, CDR2 SASEGT. The CDR3, as DNA: TGTGCCAGCATTAAGGGCTGGCAGGGGGCTTTGCCCCAGCATTTT. It translates to CASIKGWQGALPQHF.

This chain links TRBV11-3 with TRBJ2-1, with TRBD1 identical over 8 bases. With 5 bases clipped from V and 8 bases from J, the junction kept 5 bases outside the gene matches. The CDR3 contains 13 residues. Germline V gene sequence: CDR1 SGHNT, CDR2 YENEEA. Here the CDR3 reads CASSRTGFDEQFF. DNA for the CDR3: TGTGCCAGCAGCCGGACAGGGTTCGATGAGCAGTTCTTC. Variable domain in full (rest from reference TRBV11-3 and TRBJ2-1): EAGVVQSPRYKIIEKKQPVAFWCNPISGHNTLYWYLQNLGQGPELLIRYENEEAVDDSQLPKDRFSAERLKGVDSTLKIQPAELGDSAVYLCASSRTGFDEQFFGPGTRLTVL.

This sequence joins TRBV6-1 and TRBJ1-1, with 8 bases identical to TRBD1. This CDR3 has 14 amino acids. Germline assignment: CDR1 MNHNS and CDR2 SASEGT. The V gene end was trimmed by 5 bases and the J gene end by 3 bases; junction bases not matched to a gene: 5. The CDR3 sequence: CASSTDRGYTEAFF. The CDR3 DNA follows: TGTGCCAGCAGTACCGACAGGGGTTACACTGAAGCTTTCTTT.

This sequence joins TRBV7-3 and TRBJ2-1; 11 positions match TRBD2. The germline CDR1 and CDR2 sequences are SGHTA and FQGTGA. The CDR3 is 15 residues long. With 8 bases clipped from V and 0 bases from J, the junction kept 3 bases outside the gene matches. The CDR3 here is CASGLAGGSYNEQFF. For the CDR3, the DNA is TGTGCCAGCGGGCTAGCGGGGGGCTCCTACAATGAGCAGTTCTTC.

The chain has TRBV4-2 and TRBJ2-3; D may be TRBD1 (5 bases). V gave up 0 bases and J gave up 2 bases, with 15 bases separating them. The germline gives CDR1 LGHNA, CDR2 YNFKEQ. This CDR3 spans 17 amino acids. CDR3 nucleotides: TGTGCCAGCAGCCAAGATAGACGGAAGGGGAACACAGATACGCAGTATTTT. Protein sequence: CASSQDRRKGNTDTQYF.

The J gene is TRBJ2-3, the V gene TRBV7-2; 14 nucleotides align to TRBD2. Germline values: CDR1 SGHTA, CDR2 FQGNSA. This CDR3 region has 17 residues. J lost 5 bases, V lost 4 bases, and 8 bases had no gene match. DNA for the CDR3: TGTGCCAGCAGCTCGACTAGCGGGGGGGTTCGTCGAGATACGCAGTATTTT. Translation: CASSSTSGGVRRDTQYF.

The chain carries TRBV5-5 and TRBJ2-7, with 7 positions matching TRBD1. J gave up 0 bases and V 5 bases, and 5 bases lay outside the gene matches. Germline CDR1 is SGHKS and CDR2 is YYEKEE (reference sequence). This CDR3 has 14 amino acids. The CDR3: CASRQGLISYEQYF. The CDR3 nucleotides are TGTGCCAGCAGACAGGGGCTGATCTCCTACGAGCAGTACTTC.

The J gene is TRBJ1-3, the V gene TRBV30; maybe TRBD1 (6 bases). V lost 5 bases and J lost 0, with 11 bases in between. The CDR3 is 14 residues long. Germline V CDR1 and CDR2: GTSNPN, SVGIG (reference sequence). CDR3 nucleotide sequence: TGTGCCTGGGTGACAGGCCTCTCTGGAAACACCATATATTTT. This gives the protein CAWVTGLSGNTIYF.

This chain joins TRBV11-2 and TRBJ2-5, with D unresolved. CDR3 length: 14 amino acids. Germline V gene lookup returns CDR1 SGHAT and CDR2 FQNNGV. V shed 1 base and J shed 5 bases, with 11 bases lying between them. DNA for the CDR3: TGTGCCAGCAGCTTAGGAGGTCCACGGGAGACCCAGTACTTC. Translation gives CASSLGGPRETQYF.

The V gene is TRBV7-3, the J gene TRBJ2-1; weak D call: TRBD2 (6 bases). V dropped 5 bases and J dropped 0 bases, with 8 bases sitting between them. Looked up from germline, CDR1 is SGHTA and CDR2 is FQGTGA. The CDR3 consists of 14 residues. The CDR3 protein is CASSPTSSYNEQFF. In DNA, the CDR3 is TGTGCCAGCAGCCCGACTAGCTCCTACAATGAGCAGTTCTTC.

The V call is TRBV9, the J call TRBJ2-1; 11 bases are a match to TRBD2. Germline CDR1 is SGDLS and CDR2 is YYNGEE. CDR3 size: 15 residues. Losses at the gene ends were 5 bases for V and 9 bases for J; bases not matched to a gene: 10. The DNA of the CDR3 is TGTGCCAGCAGAAAAACTAGCGGGGGTGGGGGTGAGCAGTTCTTC. As protein: CASRKTSGGGGEQFF.

The V and J genes are TRBV6-6 and TRBJ1-5; 8 bases line up with TRBD1. This CDR3 is built from 13 residues. CDR1 is MNHNY, CDR2 SVGAGI, per germline (reference sequence). The ends lost 8 bases at V and 4 bases at J; junction bases unmatched: 4. The CDR3 bases are TGTGCCAGCGTACAGGGGGTAAATCAGCCCCAGCATTTT. As protein: CASVQGVNQPQHF.

This chain connects TRBV7-2 to TRBJ2-3, with D uncertain. V lost 2 bases, J lost 2 bases, and 11 bases lay in between. The CDR3 is 15 amino acids. Germline values: CDR1 SGHTA, CDR2 FQGNSA. The CDR3 sequence is CASSLILSTTDTQYF. Written as DNA, the CDR3 is TGTGCCAGCAGCTTAATCTTGAGTACCACAGATACGCAGTATTTT.

The gene calls are TRBV28 and TRBJ2-1, with TRBD2 matching 16 bases. Germline lookup yields CDR1 MDHEN and CDR2 SYDVKM. The V segment lost 6 bases and the J segment 9 bases; nucleotides outside the gene matches: 11. The CDR3 loop spans 17 amino acids. The DNA of the CDR3 is TGTGCCAGCAGGCCCCCCCCGGGACTAGCGGGGGGGCGTGAGCAGTTCTTC. Protein product: CASRPPPGLAGGREQFF. Variable domain in full (rest from reference TRBV28 and TRBJ2-1): DVKVTQSSRYLVKRTGEKVFLECVQDMDHENMFWYRQDPGLGLRLIYFSYDVKMKEKGDIPEGYSVSREKKERFSLILESASTNQTSMYLCASRPPPGLAGGREQFFGPGTRLTVL.

The chain joins TRBV5-4 to TRBJ2-7; D perhaps matches TRBD1 (6 bases). V was cut by 0 bases and J by 1 base, with 14 bases left in between. Germline-derived CDR1 and CDR2 are SGHNT and YYREEE (reference sequence). This CDR3 is built from 16 residues. As DNA, the CDR3 is TGTGCCAGCAGCTTGGGGGTCAGGGGATCATCCTACGAGCAGTACTTC. Translated, it gives CASSLGVRGSSYEQYF.

This clone was counted only a few times. The chain recombines TRBV5-1 with TRBJ1-6; possibly TRBD1 for D (5 bases). This CDR3 comprises 15 residues. Germline CDR1 SGHRS, CDR2 YFSETQ. V was cut by 4 bases and J by 7 bases, with 15 bases left in between. CDR3 sequence: CASSRITGGNSPLHF. The CDR3 DNA is TGCGCCAGCAGCCGAATAACGGGGGGGAATTCACCCCTCCACTTT.

V is TRBV11-1 and J is TRBJ1-5; tentative D call: TRBD1 (5 bases). Germline loops: CDR1 SGHAT, CDR2 FQDESV (reference sequence). With 0 bases removed from V and 6 bases from J, the gap between germline ends came to 6 bases. CDR3 size: 13 residues. CDR3 sequence: CASSLAGGQPQHF. CDR3 bases: TGTGCCAGCAGCTTAGCGGGGGGTCAGCCCCAGCATTTT.

The chain uses TRBV7-8 and TRBJ2-7; 7 nucleotides align to TRBD1. The ends lost 4 bases at V and 1 base at J; junction bases unmatched: 7. The CDR3 is 15 residues long. CDR1 is SGHVS, CDR2 FQNEAQ, per germline. The CDR3 DNA follows: TGTGCCAGCAGCTCTTGGGACAGCCTATCCTACGAGCAGTACTTC. Translated, it gives CASSSWDSLSYEQYF. Full variable domain (missing parts from reference TRBV7-8 and TRBJ2-7): GAGVSQSPRYKVAKRGQDVALRCDPISGHVSLFWYQQALGQGPEFLTYFQNEAQLDKSGLPSDRFFAERPEGSVSTLKIQRTQQEDSAVYLCASSSWDSLSYEQYFGPGTRLTVT.

The chain uses TRBV11-2 and TRBJ1-5; D is unresolved. The CDR3 length is 14 residues. Between the trimmed V and J ends, which lost 5 bases and 0 bases, there was a span of 8 bases. Germline V gene sequence: CDR1 SGHAT, CDR2 FQNNGV. The CDR3 here is CASSQSLSNQPQHF. For the CDR3, the DNA is TGTGCCAGCAGCCAAAGCCTTAGCAATCAGCCCCAGCATTTT.

V and J are TRBV6-5 and TRBJ2-7, with 7 bases aligning to TRBD2. Trimming took 0 bases from V and 7 from J; bases not matched to a gene: 9. Germline V lookup: CDR1 MNHEY, CDR2 SVGAGI. CDR3 size: 15 residues. The CDR3 loop reads CASSYSRVWGGEQYF. The CDR3 DNA sequence: TGTGCCAGCAGTTACTCTCGGGTATGGGGGGGGGAGCAGTACTTC.

This chain links TRBV10-2 with TRBJ2-7, with 11 bases matching TRBD2. Germline V gene sequence: CDR1 WSHSY, CDR2 SAAADI. Losses at the gene ends were 5 bases for V and 6 bases for J; bases not matched to a gene: 6. The CDR3 is 14 amino acids. The CDR3 nucleotides read TGCGCCAGCAGTTCTAGCGGGGGGTCCCTCGAGCAGTACTTC. Protein product: CASSSSGGSLEQYF.

This sequence joins TRBV5-1 and TRBJ2-5; no reliable D call. Trimming removed 2 bases from V and 4 bases from J, with 6 bases in between. This CDR3 spans 12 amino acids. Germline CDR1 and CDR2: SGHRS and YFSETQ. The CDR3 reads CASSLESETQYF. In DNA form, the CDR3 reads TGCGCCAGCAGCTTAGAGTCAGAGACCCAGTACTTC.

The chain recombines TRBV7-2 with TRBJ1-2, with a tentative D call TRBD1 (5 bases). CDR3 length: 14 residues. Germline values: CDR1 SGHTA, CDR2 FQGNSA. The V gene lost 0 bases and the J gene lost 2 bases, with 7 bases spanning the gap. The CDR3 DNA is TGTGCCAGCAGCTTAGCGGGGGGAAACTATGGCTACACCTTC. Its translation is CASSLAGGNYGYTF.

The chain recombines TRBV29-1 with TRBJ1-3; D not resolved. The CDR3 consists of 13 residues. Trimming removed 6 bases at V and 0 bases at J, with 9 bases between. Germline CDR1 is SQVTM and CDR2 is ANQGSEA. Here the CDR3 DNA reads TGCAGCGTCGTGCTAAGCTCTGGAAACACCATATATTTT. Translation: CSVVLSSGNTIYF.

V usage is TRBV27 and J usage is TRBJ2-1, with D perhaps TRBD2 (6 bases). This CDR3 comprises 16 residues. V was shortened by 6 bases and J by 3 bases, with 18 bases between the two germline ends. Germline V CDR1 and CDR2: MNHEY, SMNVEV (reference sequence). The CDR3 DNA follows: TGTGCCAGCAGGACCGGGGGAGCAGAATTCTACAATGAGCAGTTCTTC. This encodes CASRTGGAEFYNEQFF.